The clone carrying this TCR beta chain was seen just once. The antigen is unknown. The CDR3 covers 15 residues. Germline V gene lookup returns CDR1 SGDLS and CDR2 YYNGEE. Trimming removed 4 bases from V and 3 bases from J; junction bases left unmatched: 4. This entry is derived from a study of a mutant IDH1 vaccine in newly diagnosed glioma. The table came from immunoSEQ multiplex PCR; TCRdb's copy has only in-frame clones and leaves some out. Among under 40,000 clones listed, roughly 80% were seen once. Time point here: week 35, safety follow-up. The investigators gave 300 ug of mutant IDH1 20-mer peptide in each vaccine dose, together with topical imiquimod.

The specimen comprised PBMCs, sampled from a glioma patient whose treatment included an IDH1 peptide vaccine. The TCR originated in a woman aged 40 to 50 with glioma. The chain recombines TRBV9 with TRBJ1-4, with 9 bases identical to TRBD1. The CDR3 DNA is TGTGCCAGCAGCCTGAGACAGGGGGCTAATGAAAAACTGTTTTTT. It translates to CASSLRQGANEKLFF.